The 31 T cell receptor beta chains listed next were all sequenced from one sample in a study of Ad26.COV2.S vaccination and SARS-CoV-2 variants. Treatment specified: over 15 received Ad26.COV2.S at low or high dose, single or two shots; about 5 received placebo; per-sample allocation not given. The study sampled participants on day 63 after the first vaccine or placebo injection. Only in-frame clones appear in the TCRdb table, and some are missing; sequencing was by immunoSEQ multiplex PCR. Here the sample spans about 410,000 clones, around 92% being singletons. The sequenced sample was peripheral blood, obtained in a trial of Ad26.COV2.S vaccine versus placebo. The origin of the receptors is a person between 18 and 65 years old who received the Ad26.COV2.S COVID-19 vaccine or a placebo.

The V call is TRBV2, the J call TRBJ1-1, with TRBD1 matching over 7 bases. Germline V gene data show CDR1 as SNHLY and CDR2 as FYNNEI. CDR3 length: 13 amino acids. Trimming at V came to 5 bases and at J to 8 bases, leaving 8 bases not matched to a gene. The CDR3 region is CASSPAGTEEAFF. The CDR3 region has the DNA TGTGCCAGCAGTCCAGCCGGGACAGAGGAAGCTTTCTTT.

CDR3 protein: CAWSKKGDTGELFF. CDR3 bases: TGTGCCTGGAGTAAAAAGGGTGACACCGGGGAGCTGTTTTTT. The chain links TRBV30 to TRBJ2-2, with no clear D. Germline CDR1 is GTSNPN and CDR2 is SVGIG (reference sequence). This CDR3 has 14 amino acids. V was pared by 2 bases and J by 3 bases, with 10 bases between.

This clone has just one count. This rearrangement joins TRBV7-2 to TRBJ2-2; tentative D call: TRBD1 (5 bases). The CDR3 spans 16 residues. Looked up from germline, CDR1 is SGHTA and CDR2 is FQGNSA. Trimming stripped 5 bases from V and 4 bases from J, with 17 bases between. CDR3 loop: CASSPRARDSTGELFF. CDR3 nucleotides: TGTGCCAGCAGCCCCAGGGCCAGGGATTCCACCGGGGAGCTGTTTTTT.

The chain carries TRBV7-6 and TRBJ2-7, with D possibly being TRBD1 (6 bases). Trimming cost V 1 base and J 2 bases, with 9 bases left between them. The CDR3 extends over 14 amino acids. CDR1 is SGHVS and CDR2 is FNYEAQ in the germline V gene. The CDR3 DNA sequence: TGTGCCAGCAGCTTAGGGACAGTAGCCTACGAGCAGTACTTC. It yields the protein CASSLGTVAYEQYF.

This chain joins TRBV5-4 and TRBJ2-2; 8 positions match TRBD1. Germline values: CDR1 SGHNT, CDR2 YYREEE (reference sequence). The CDR3 has 16 residues. V gave up 0 bases and J gave up 0 bases; unmatched junction bases: 1. The CDR3 DNA is TGTGCCAGCAGCTTGGGGACAGGGACGAACACCGGGGAGCTGTTTTTT. Protein sequence: CASSLGTGTNTGELFF.

The rearrangement links TRBV2 to TRBJ2-7, with 10 nucleotides matching TRBD1. V lost 6 bases, J lost 5 bases, and 7 bases stayed unmatched. The CDR3 has 14 amino acids. In germline, CDR1 is SNHLY, CDR2 FYNNEI. This chain's CDR3 is CASRLTGGFDEQYF. CDR3 sequence (DNA): TGTGCCAGCAGATTGACAGGGGGCTTCGACGAGCAGTACTTC.

The gene calls are TRBV4-3 and TRBJ2-5; no definite D call. Trimming stripped 0 bases from V and 2 bases from J, with 10 bases between. The CDR3 is 15 amino acids. CDR1 and CDR2 (germline): LGHNA, YSLEER. The CDR3 sequence is CASSQERSPQETQYF. The CDR3 DNA sequence: TGCGCCAGCAGCCAAGAACGGAGCCCACAAGAGACCCAGTACTTC.

V usage is TRBV2 and J usage is TRBJ1-2, with 8 positions matching TRBD1. Looked up from germline, CDR1 is SNHLY and CDR2 is FYNNEI. V was pared by 10 bases and J by 0 bases, with 4 bases of the junction left unmatched. The CDR3 has 13 amino acids. The CDR3 region is CAIRTGTNYGYTF. CDR3 coding DNA: TGTGCCATTAGGACAGGGACTAACTATGGCTACACCTTC.

The chain combines TRBV6-5 with TRBJ1-1, with 7 nucleotides matching TRBD1. There are 14 residues in the CDR3. Germline assignment: CDR1 MNHEY and CDR2 SVGAGI. V trimming: 8 bases; J trimming: 0 bases; junction bases outside the gene matches: 6. As DNA, the CDR3 is TGTGCCAGCGGGGACAGCCTTATGAACACTGAAGCTTTCTTT. It specifies CASGDSLMNTEAFF.

V usage is TRBV5-1 and J usage is TRBJ1-1; TRBD1 matches 9 bases. V trimming: 4 bases; J trimming: 10 bases; junction bases outside the gene matches: 5. This CDR3 has 12 residues. Per germline, CDR1 SGHRS and CDR2 YFSETQ. CDR3 nucleotides: TGCGCCAGCAGCGGAGGGACAGGGAGAGCTTTCTTT. Translation: CASSGGTGRAFF.

V usage is TRBV10-2 and J usage is TRBJ1-6; 8 bases are a match to TRBD1. This CDR3 is built from 14 residues. From germline, CDR1 is WSHSY and CDR2 SAAADI. J was trimmed by 7 bases and V by 8 bases; bases with no gene match: 7. CDR3 sequence reads: CASYTGGANSPLHF. CDR3 nucleotide sequence: TGCGCCAGCTACACAGGGGGAGCAAATTCACCCCTCCACTTT.

This chain uses TRBV11-3 with TRBJ2-2; D remains unclear. In germline, CDR1 is SGHNT, CDR2 YENEEA. The CDR3 loop spans 14 amino acids. V lost 1 base and J lost 4, with 7 bases in between. CDR3 DNA: TGTGCCAGCAGCTTAGGAAGATTCACCGGGGAGCTGTTTTTT. The encoded protein is CASSLGRFTGELFF.

The chain joins TRBV4-1 to TRBJ1-6, with D possibly TRBD1 on 5 matching bases. This CDR3 comprises 15 residues. Trimming pared 1 base from V and 10 bases from J, leaving 14 bases between. Looked up from germline, CDR1 is MGHRA and CDR2 is YSYEKL. The CDR3 protein is CASSQVGGAGSPLHF. CDR3 DNA: TGCGCCAGCAGCCAAGTGGGGGGAGCTGGATCACCCCTCCACTTT.

V is TRBV19 and J is TRBJ2-2, with D perhaps matching TRBD2 (5 bases). This CDR3 comprises 15 residues. CDR1 and CDR2 from the germline V gene are LNHDA and SQIVND (reference sequence). With 5 bases removed from V and 3 bases from J, the gap between germline ends came to 13 bases. The CDR3, as DNA: TGTGCCAGTAGTGAGGGTTCGAGGCACACCGGGGAGCTGTTTTTT. It codes for CASSEGSRHTGELFF.

The V and J genes are TRBV7-2 and TRBJ1-5, with D perhaps TRBD1 (6 bases). This CDR3 has 15 residues. The V end lost 5 bases, the J end lost 2 bases, and 13 bases lay between the germline ends. CDR1 and CDR2 (germline): SGHTA, FQGNSA. CDR3 residues: CASSPGRGGNQPQHF. In DNA form, the CDR3 reads TGTGCCAGCAGCCCAGGGAGGGGGGGCAATCAGCCCCAGCATTTT.

This chain joins TRBV5-1 and TRBJ2-7; possibly TRBD2 for D (5 bases). Trimming removed 0 bases from V and 1 base from J, with 8 bases in between. Germline V gene lookup returns CDR1 SGHRS and CDR2 YFSETQ. The CDR3 covers 14 residues. Here the CDR3 reads CASSLDPGSYEQYF. Here the CDR3 DNA reads TGCGCCAGCAGCTTGGACCCGGGGTCCTACGAGCAGTACTTC.

The chain is built from TRBV28 and TRBJ2-5; D is perhaps TRBD2 (5 bases). In germline, CDR1 is MDHEN, CDR2 SYDVKM. Trimming shortened V by 7 bases and J by 4 bases, and 16 bases separated the two germline ends. The CDR3 consists of 14 residues. Here the CDR3 reads CASNAIIEGETQYF. CDR3 nucleotides: TGTGCCAGCAATGCCATAATAGAGGGAGAGACCCAGTACTTC.

This clone has just one count. J is TRBJ2-3 and V is TRBV5-1; no firm D call. Germline assignment: CDR1 SGHRS and CDR2 YFSETQ. Trimming took 4 bases from V and 7 from J, leaving 7 bases between them. The CDR3 covers 11 residues. CDR3 in amino acids: CASSTPNTQYF. The CDR3 DNA follows: TGCGCCAGCAGCACTCCAAATACGCAGTATTTT.

J is TRBJ2-3 and V is TRBV19; D uncertain. CDR1 is LNHDA, CDR2 SQIVND, per germline (reference sequence). The CDR3 consists of 15 residues. V was pared by 7 bases and J by 0 bases, with 14 bases between. CDR3 coding DNA: TGTGCCAGTACCGCAAAACAGAGAAGCACAGATACGCAGTATTTT. Translating it yields CASTAKQRSTDTQYF. Full variable domain (rest looked up from reference TRBV19 and TRBJ2-3): DGGITQSPKYLFRKEGQNVTLSCEQNLNHDAMYWYRQDPGQGLRLIYYSQIVNDFQKGDIAEGYSVSREKKESFPLTVTSAQKNPTAFYLCASTAKQRSTDTQYFGPGTRLTVL.

This clone has a single count. The chain has TRBV15 and TRBJ1-5; D is perhaps TRBD1 (6 bases). Looked up from germline, CDR1 is LNHNV and CDR2 is YYDKDF (reference sequence). The CDR3 contains 16 residues. The ends were cut back, 4 bases at V and 2 bases at J, with 15 bases in the middle. CDR3 DNA sequence: TGTGCCACCAGCAAAAGCCACAGGGAAGGCAATCAGCCCCAGCATTTT. Protein sequence: CATSKSHREGNQPQHF.

The V gene is TRBV19, the J gene TRBJ1-2; weak D call: TRBD1 (5 bases). The CDR3 is 13 amino acids. The V and J ends lost 3 bases and 2 bases respectively, with 7 bases between them. The V gene's germline CDR1 is LNHDA and CDR2 SQIVND (reference sequence). The CDR3 sequence is CASSMEGNYGYTF. For the CDR3, the DNA is TGTGCCAGTAGTATGGAGGGGAACTATGGCTACACCTTC.

The V call is TRBV6-5, the J call TRBJ2-1; D is tentatively TRBD1 or TRBD2 (6 bases each). V gave up 8 bases and J gave up 4 bases, with 18 bases separating them. The germline V gene has CDR1 MNHEY and CDR2 SVGAGI. This CDR3 contains 15 residues. The CDR3 nucleotides read TGTGCCAGCGAAAAGGGTAGGGGGGTTTACAATGAGCAGTTCTTC. Translated: CASEKGRGVYNEQFF.

V usage is TRBV6-5 and J usage is TRBJ2-3; TRBD1 matches 7 bases. Germline assignment: CDR1 MNHEY and CDR2 SVGAGI. The CDR3 has 14 amino acids. J gave up 5 bases and V 6 bases, and 8 bases lay outside the gene matches. The DNA of the CDR3 is TGTGCCAGCAGCCTTGACAGGGTTGAAGATACGCAGTATTTT. Its translation is CASSLDRVEDTQYF.

The chain is built from TRBV6-2 or TRBV6-3 and TRBJ2-7; 7 bases line up with TRBD1. V dropped 0 bases and J dropped 0; count of bases not matched to a gene: 2. Germline V gives CDR1 MNHEY, CDR2 SVGEGT. The CDR3 length is 15 residues. CDR3 loop: CASSYSDRASYEQYF. The CDR3 DNA is TGTGCCAGCAGTTACTCCGACAGGGCCTCCTACGAGCAGTACTTC.

The genes are TRBV27 and TRBJ1-6; 9 bases are shared with TRBD1. The V gene's germline CDR1 is MNHEY and CDR2 SMNVEV (reference sequence). V trimming: 5 bases; J trimming: 6 bases; junction bases outside the gene matches: 5. The CDR3 length is 15 residues. The CDR3 region is CASSLTGGPNSPLHF. The CDR3 region has the DNA TGTGCCAGCAGTCTGACAGGGGGGCCTAATTCACCCCTCCACTTT.

The chain links TRBV9 to TRBJ1-1; the D gene is possibly TRBD1 (6 bases). Germline CDR1 is SGDLS and CDR2 is YYNGEE. The CDR3 covers 15 residues. Trimming removed 2 bases at V and 3 bases at J, with 14 bases between. The CDR3 DNA reads TGTGCCAGCAGCGTCCGTGGGGGGCCCGACACTGAAGCTTTCTTT. Protein sequence: CASSVRGGPDTEAFF.

This clone was seen once. This same CDR3 is encoded by further DNA sequences in the sample. This chain uses TRBV30 with TRBJ1-5; D unresolved. The ends were cut back, 0 bases at V and 4 bases at J, with 7 bases in the middle. The CDR3 is made up of 13 amino acids. Per germline, CDR1 GTSNPN and CDR2 SVGIG (reference sequence). The CDR3 sequence is CAWSVQGNQPQHF. The CDR3 nucleotides are TGTGCCTGGAGTGTACAAGGGAATCAGCCCCAGCATTTT.

V is TRBV6-1 and J is TRBJ1-3; no clear D gene. The V end was cut by 5 bases, the J end by 0 bases, with 8 bases between. The CDR3 extends over 14 amino acids. Germline V CDR1 and CDR2: MNHNS, SASEGT. This CDR3 reads CASSPTSSGNTIYF. The DNA for the CDR3 is TGTGCCAGCAGTCCTACCTCCTCTGGAAACACCATATATTTT.

The count of this clone is one. The chain joins TRBV6-2 or TRBV6-3 to TRBJ1-1; no definite D call. V lost 6 bases and J lost 11, with 13 bases in between. The CDR3 covers 11 residues. Germline CDR1 and CDR2: MNHEY and SVGEGT. CDR3 residues: CASSPPRWAFF. The CDR3 bases are TGTGCCAGCAGCCCACCCCGGTGGGCTTTCTTT.

This chain uses TRBV4-3 with TRBJ1-5; perhaps TRBD1 as D (6 bases). The CDR3 is 19 residues long. V was cut by 0 bases and J by 3 bases, with 21 bases left in between. The V gene's germline CDR1 is LGHNA and CDR2 YSLEER. CDR3 protein: CASSQDRGSPGQINQPQHF. CDR3 DNA: TGCGCCAGCAGCCAAGATAGGGGGTCTCCGGGACAAATCAATCAGCCCCAGCATTTT.

The chain has TRBV6-5 and TRBJ2-3; 7 bases are shared with TRBD2. Trimming took 5 bases from V and 4 from J; bases not matched to a gene: 9. This CDR3 is built from 15 residues. Looked up from germline, CDR1 is MNHEY and CDR2 is SVGAGI. This chain's CDR3 is CASSLSGAGADTQYF. DNA of the CDR3: TGTGCCAGCAGTCTCAGCGGGGCGGGGGCAGATACGCAGTATTTT.